The 17 T cell receptor beta chains listed next were all sequenced from one sample in a study of T-cell memory formation after mild COVID-19. MiXCR, applied by TCRdb to the 5' RACE reads, yields one record per CDR3 protein. The sample records under 300,000 distinct CDR3 sequences, around 17% being singletons. The specimen sequenced was PBMCs or a T cell subset sorted from them (not recorded which). These receptors were taken from a man aged 18-30 years who had mild COVID-19 (a few samples of this study predate the infection). Cell type and time point are not known.

The chain employs TRBV5-1 and TRBJ1-4, with 9 bases aligning to TRBD1. The germline V gene encodes CDR1 SGHRS and CDR2 YFSETQ. V lost 4 bases and J lost 5; bases outside the gene matches: 3. The CDR3 totals 14 residues. The CDR3: CASSVGTGNEKLFF. CDR3 sequence (DNA): TGCGCCAGCAGCGTCGGGACAGGGAATGAAAAACTGTTTTTT. The full variable domain, in which reference TRBV5-1 and TRBJ1-4 provide the parts outside the CDR3, is KAGVTQTPRYLIKTRGQQVTLSCSPISGHRSVSWYQQTPGQGLQFLFEYFSETQRNKGNFPGRFSGRQFSNSRSEMNVSTLELGDSALYLCASSVGTGNEKLFFGSGTQLSVL.

This clonotype was seen repeatedly, ten times or more. The CDR3 coding sequence is TGCAGCGTGAGGAAGGGACAGGGATTCAGCGGGGAGCTGTTTTTT. This translates into CSVRKGQGFSGELFF. The chain joins TRBV29-1 to TRBJ2-2; the match to TRBD1 covers 9 bases. The CDR3 runs 15 residues. V shed 6 bases, J shed 7 bases, and the junction held 12 bases outside the gene matches. Germline V lookup: CDR1 SQVTM, CDR2 ANQGSEA.

The chain combines TRBV7-3 with TRBJ2-2, with 13 bases lining up with TRBD2. V was pared by 5 bases and J by 2 bases, with 5 bases of the junction left unmatched. This CDR3 contains 17 residues. CDR1 is SGHTA, CDR2 FQGTGA, per germline. CDR3 coding DNA: TGTGCCAGCAGCCTGACTAGCGGGGGGTCCAACACCGGGGAGCTGTTTTTT. Its translation: CASSLTSGGSNTGELFF.

This clonotype was counted a few times. This CDR3 reads CASSPSPGGTEQYF. The CDR3 bases are TGTGCCAGCAGTCCCTCCCCGGGTGGAACCGAGCAGTACTTC. The chain links TRBV27 to TRBJ2-7; D uncertain. Germline CDR1 reads MNHEY; CDR2 reads SMNVEV (reference sequence). Trimming took off 5 bases at V and 6 bases at J, with 17 bases between the two ends. The CDR3 runs 14 residues.

The J gene is TRBJ2-5, the V gene TRBV20-1; D possibly matches TRBD1 or TRBD2 (6 bases each). Trimming shortened V by 1 base and J by 4 bases, and 13 bases separated the two germline ends. The CDR3 is made up of 14 amino acids. Germline CDR1 reads DFQATT; CDR2 reads SNEGSKA (reference sequence). CDR3 DNA sequence: TGCAGTGCTAGAGGAGGGGGGTATCGAGAGACCCAGTACTTC. Its translation: CSARGGGYRETQYF.

The V call is TRBV7-7, the J call TRBJ2-1; the D gene is possibly TRBD2 (6 bases). V was cut by 1 base and J by 5 bases, with 12 bases left in between. The CDR3 has 15 residues. Germline CDR1 and CDR2: SSHAT and FNYEAQ (reference sequence). The chain's CDR3 is CASSLGRWGDNEQFF. In DNA form, the CDR3 reads TGTGCCAGCAGCTTAGGTCGGTGGGGGGACAATGAGCAGTTCTTC.

The rearrangement links TRBV10-3 to TRBJ2-3, with D tentatively TRBD1 or TRBD2 (7 bases each). Trimming cost V 6 bases and J 1 base, with 14 bases left between them. Germline V CDR1 and CDR2: ENHRY, SYGVKD. The CDR3 is 15 amino acids. The CDR3 DNA reads as TGTGCCATCAGGGGGGAGGGGGCGGGCACAGATACGCAGTATTTT. Translating gives CAIRGEGAGTDTQYF.

This clonotype was found a few times. The rearrangement uses TRBV5-1 and TRBJ1-6; no clear D gene. The CDR3 runs to 12 residues. CDR1 and CDR2 (germline): SGHRS, YFSETQ. Deletions cut 5 bases from V and 7 bases from J, with 7 bases between. The CDR3 is CASRPENSPLHF. CDR3 in DNA: TGCGCCAGCAGGCCAGAAAATTCACCCCTCCACTTT.

There are a few counts of this clonotype. This chain joins TRBV6-6 and TRBJ1-5, with 8 bases identical to TRBD1. The CDR3 has 15 residues. Germline V gene lookup returns CDR1 MNHNY and CDR2 SVGAGI (reference sequence). The V gene end was trimmed by 6 bases and the J gene end by 4 bases; junction bases not matched to a gene: 8. The CDR3 region is CASRGLRQGNQPQHF. DNA for the CDR3: TGTGCCAGCAGGGGACTAAGACAGGGGAATCAGCCCCAGCATTTT.

CDR3 region: CASSPGPPHEQYV. In DNA form, the CDR3 reads TGTGCCAGCTCACCAGGGCCCCCTCACGAGCAGTACGTC. The chain recombines TRBV18 with TRBJ2-7, with unresolved D. V shed 2 bases and J shed 5 bases, with 10 bases lying between them. This CDR3 is built from 13 residues. The germline CDR1 and CDR2 sequences are KGHSH and LQKENI.

In its sample, this clonotype was seen a few times. The rearrangement joins TRBV20-1 to TRBJ2-7, with 9 bases fitting TRBD1. CDR1 is DFQATT, CDR2 SNEGSKA, per germline (reference sequence). J lost 4 bases, V lost 2 bases, and 6 bases had no gene match. The CDR3 has 14 residues. The CDR3 protein is CSARLQGARYEQYV. As DNA, the CDR3 is TGCAGTGCTAGACTACAGGGGGCGCGGTACGAGCAGTACGTC.

The chain links TRBV10-3 to TRBJ1-1, with TRBD1 matching over 9 bases. CDR3 length equals 10 residues. Per germline, CDR1 ENHRY and CDR2 SYGVKD. Losses at the gene ends were 10 bases for V and 8 bases for J; bases not matched to a gene: 2. As DNA, the CDR3 is TGTGCCACTGGACAGGGGGAAGCTTTCTTT. Translating gives CATGQGEAFF.

This clonotype was detected only a few times. This chain connects TRBV7-2 to TRBJ1-5; TRBD1 matches 8 bases. Germline V CDR1 and CDR2: SGHTA, FQGNSA. The length of the CDR3 is 14 residues. Germline trimming cut 5 bases from V and 7 bases from J; bases unmatched to any gene: 7. CDR3 region: CASSPNRGEQPQHF. In DNA, the CDR3 is TGTGCCAGCAGCCCGAACAGGGGGGAGCAGCCCCAGCATTTT.

This clonotype was seen a handful of times. The chain recombines TRBV9 with TRBJ2-3, with D tentatively TRBD2 (6 bases). The CDR3 consists of 14 residues. CDR1 SGDLS and CDR2 YYNGEE come from the germline V gene. Between the trimmed V and J ends, which lost 1 base and 2 bases, there was a span of 8 bases. CDR3 sequence (DNA): TGTGCCAGCAGCGTAACGGGGGTCACAGATACGCAGTATTTT. Translation: CASSVTGVTDTQYF.

This clonotype was found a few times. Given a much more abundant clone one base away, this may be a read error. This chain links TRBV11-1 with TRBJ1-2; D is undetermined. The length of the CDR3 is 12 residues. Germline CDR1 is SGHAT and CDR2 is FQDESV (reference sequence). V lost 5 bases and J lost 4, with 8 bases in between. CDR3 protein: CASSADFYGYTF. The CDR3, as DNA: TGTGCCAGCAGCGCGGACTTCTATGGCTACACCTTC.

The chain joins TRBV20-1 to TRBJ2-3; 8 nucleotides line up with TRBD2. CDR1 is DFQATT, CDR2 SNEGSKA, per germline (reference sequence). The CDR3 sequence is 12 residues long. The CDR3 loop reads CSVAGSGDTQYF. As DNA, the CDR3 is TGCTCGGTAGCGGGGAGCGGGGATACGCAGTATTTT.

This clonotype has more than one count but fewer than ten. The chain couples TRBV15 to TRBJ1-3, with D possibly matching TRBD1 (5 bases). The CDR3 has 16 amino acids. The germline CDR1 and CDR2 sequences are LNHNV and YYDKDF (reference sequence). V dropped 3 bases and J dropped 5 bases, with 17 bases sitting between them. The chain's CDR3 is CATSSSHSGRRNTIYF. In DNA form, the CDR3 reads TGTGCCACCAGCAGTTCGCATTCGGGACGCAGAAACACCATATATTTT.